This T cell receptor beta chain stems from a study of metastatic and nonmetastatic thyroid tumors. For the study at large: Across blood and tumor or nodule tissue, repertoires from malignant and benign thyroid patients were compared with one another. Study-wide points: According to reports, the diversity of TCR beta was significantly higher in malignant thyroid tumors than in benign nodules, and this held in both blood and tumor samples.

Germline assignment: CDR1 SGDLS and CDR2 YYNGEE. V lost 0 bases and J 0 bases, leaving 8 bases between the germline ends. The CDR3 totals 15 residues. Before thyroid surgery, none of the patients had received any treatment. The table lists this clone with many counts. No antigen is known for it. The identical CDR3 is also encoded by other nucleotide sequences in the sample. Per the authors' pipeline: CDR3 was compared across clinicopathological groups, and the resulting differences were used to build a distant-metastasis classifier for papillary thyroid cancer. Using MiXCR, TCRdb reanalyzed the PCR reads. V and J calls and clone size were set by TCRdb, not the authors. The sample holds 85,000 to 100,000 clones, about an eighth seen once.

Input material: blood. This chain uses TRBV9 with TRBJ2-3; D is unresolved. The clonotype comes from a female donor with papillary thyroid cancer or a benign thyroid nodule (not recorded which). Some clones in this sample may be carry-over from other donors' samples. CDR3: CASSVAPSSTDTQYF. In nucleotides, the CDR3 is TGTGCCAGCAGCGTAGCGCCCTCTAGCACAGATACGCAGTATTTT. Together with reference TRBV9 and TRBJ2-3, the CDR3 gives the full variable domain: DSGVTQTPKHLITATGQRVTLRCSPRSGDLSVYWYQQSLDQGLQFLIQYYNGEERAKGNILERFSAQQFPDLHSELNLSSLELGDSALYFCASSVAPSSTDTQYFGPGTRLTVL.